A single sample gave rise to the 10 T cell receptor beta chains below, sequenced in a study of blood T cell repertoires in COVID-19. Clones were sequenced by immunoSEQ multiplex PCR, and TCRdb holds only the in-frame ones, with some missing. The sample yields about 440,000 clones, nearly 90% seen once. Sequenced input: PBMCs or T cells enriched from blood (not recorded which). These receptors were collected from a woman under 30 with acute COVID-19.

The chain combines TRBV5-1 with TRBJ2-7, with 7 positions matching TRBD1. The trim removed 5 bases at V and 2 bases at J, leaving 10 bases unmatched. The CDR3 spans 15 residues. Germline CDR1 and CDR2: SGHRS and YFSETQ. The CDR3 coding sequence is TGCGCCAGCAGAGGTGGGACAGCCGAAGCCTACGAGCAGTACTTC. Its protein is CASRGGTAEAYEQYF.

The chain joins TRBV6-5 to TRBJ1-1; D might be TRBD1 (5 bases). The CDR3 length is 13 residues. Germline V lookup: CDR1 MNHEY, CDR2 SVGAGI. V was pared by 3 bases and J by 7 bases, with 12 bases between. CDR3 region: CASSYLGAIEAFF. In DNA, the CDR3 is TGTGCCAGCAGTTATTTAGGGGCTATTGAAGCTTTCTTT.

Here the CDR3 reads CASTSGFRDRGRNQPQHF. The CDR3 nucleotides read TGTGCCAGCACCTCCGGATTCCGGGACAGGGGTCGGAATCAGCCCCAGCATTTT. The rearrangement links TRBV5-8 to TRBJ1-5; 10 positions agree with TRBD1. The V segment lost 6 bases and the J segment 4 bases; nucleotides outside the gene matches: 16. Germline-derived CDR1 and CDR2 are SGHTS and YDEGEE. The CDR3 extends over 18 amino acids.

The chain is built from TRBV9 and TRBJ2-2, with D perhaps matching TRBD2 (6 bases). Germline V gene sequence: CDR1 SGDLS, CDR2 YYNGEE. The V and J ends lost 0 bases and 1 base respectively, with 7 bases between them. The CDR3 is made up of 15 amino acids. CDR3: CASSVGAGNTGELFF. The CDR3 coding sequence is TGTGCCAGCAGCGTAGGAGCGGGGAACACCGGGGAGCTGTTTTTT.

The V gene is TRBV28, the J gene TRBJ2-7; 10 bases match TRBD2. CDR3 length: 15 residues. Germline V gives CDR1 MDHEN, CDR2 SYDVKM. Trimming removed 1 base from V and 2 bases from J; junction bases left unmatched: 2. This CDR3 is CASSLSAGGPYEQYF. DNA of the CDR3: TGTGCCAGCAGTTTATCAGCGGGAGGGCCCTACGAGCAGTACTTC.

V is TRBV30 and J is TRBJ1-1; no clear D gene. The CDR3 consists of 15 residues. The germline V and J ends were trimmed by 4 bases and 0 bases, with 15 bases remaining between them. CDR1 and CDR2 (germline): GTSNPN, SVGIG (reference sequence). This CDR3 is CAWIWRPRMNTEAFF. CDR3 sequence (DNA): TGTGCCTGGATATGGCGGCCGAGAATGAACACTGAAGCTTTCTTT.

This clone came up a few times. The chain recombines TRBV6-5 with TRBJ2-7; 7 bases are a match to TRBD1. CDR1 MNHEY and CDR2 SVGAGI come from the germline V gene. This CDR3 region has 12 residues. V shed 7 bases, J shed 2 bases, and the junction held 2 bases outside the gene matches. The CDR3 region is CASITGAYEQYF. CDR3 coding DNA: TGTGCCAGCATAACAGGGGCCTACGAGCAGTACTTC.

The gene calls are TRBV7-2 and TRBJ2-3, with TRBD2 matching over 10 bases. CDR1 SGHTA and CDR2 FQGNSA come from the germline V gene. CDR3 length equals 17 residues. Trimming cost V 1 base and J 4 bases; bases outside gene matches: 8. The CDR3 loop is CASSLVLAGAGADTQYF. CDR3 coding DNA: TGTGCCAGCAGCTTAGTTCTAGCGGGAGCTGGTGCAGATACGCAGTATTTT.

The chain combines TRBV5-6 with TRBJ2-4, with no clear D. V was trimmed by 5 bases and J by 7 bases, leaving 13 bases between them. This CDR3 contains 13 residues. Germline lookup yields CDR1 SGHDT and CDR2 YYEEEE. The CDR3 DNA reads as TGTGCCAGCAGTTCGCCACTTGAGAACATTCAGTACTTC. Translation: CASSSPLENIQYF.

V usage is TRBV6-2 or TRBV6-3 and J usage is TRBJ2-7; no reliable D call. Trimming took 5 bases from V and 0 from J, leaving 17 bases between them. Germline assignment: CDR1 MNHEY and CDR2 SVGEGT. CDR3 length: 16 amino acids. This CDR3 is CASSNYPGSTSYEQYF. The CDR3 bases are TGTGCCAGCAGTAACTATCCCGGGTCCACCTCCTACGAGCAGTACTTC.